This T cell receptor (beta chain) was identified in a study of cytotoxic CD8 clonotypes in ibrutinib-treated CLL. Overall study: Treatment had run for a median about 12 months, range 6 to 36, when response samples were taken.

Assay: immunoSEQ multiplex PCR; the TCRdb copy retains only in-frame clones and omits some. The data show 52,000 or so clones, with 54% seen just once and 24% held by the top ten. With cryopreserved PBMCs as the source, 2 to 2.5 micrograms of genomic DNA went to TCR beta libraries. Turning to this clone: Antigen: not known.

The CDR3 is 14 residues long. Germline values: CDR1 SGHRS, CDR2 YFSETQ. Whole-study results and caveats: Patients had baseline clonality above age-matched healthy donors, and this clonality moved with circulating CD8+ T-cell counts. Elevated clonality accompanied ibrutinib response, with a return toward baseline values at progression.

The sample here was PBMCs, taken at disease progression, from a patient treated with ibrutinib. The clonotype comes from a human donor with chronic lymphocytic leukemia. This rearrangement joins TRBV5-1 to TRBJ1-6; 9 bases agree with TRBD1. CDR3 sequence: CASGTGRIDSPLHF. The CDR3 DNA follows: TGCGCAAGCGGGACAGGGCGGATTGATTCACCCCTCCACTTT.